The 31 T cell receptor beta chains reported below all come from one sample, sequenced in a study of PD-L1 blockade in urothelial cancer. Data came from immunoSEQ multiplex PCR; TCRdb stores just in-frame clones and leaves some out. The sample holds about 87,000 clones, 84% seen once. Time point: pretreatment peripheral blood. Sequencing used PBMCs, obtained around atezolizumab (anti-PD-L1) treatment. Source of these receptors: a man aged 55-75 years with urothelial cancer.

Written as DNA, the CDR3 is TGTGCCAGCAGCGTCGCCCCGAGCGGGCCGGGCACTGAAGCTTTCTTT. Translation gives CASSVAPSGPGTEAFF. V is TRBV9 and J is TRBJ1-1, with D unclear. Germline-derived CDR1 and CDR2 are SGDLS and YYNGEE. Trimming cost V 2 bases and J 4 bases, with 18 bases left between them. The CDR3 loop spans 16 amino acids.

In this sample, this clone turned up a few times. This CDR3 is also generated by other DNA sequences in the sample. The rearrangement uses TRBV30 and TRBJ1-2; 7 nucleotides line up with TRBD1. Germline V gene sequence: CDR1 GTSNPN, CDR2 SVGIG (reference sequence). The V gene end was trimmed by 2 bases and the J gene end by 4 bases; junction bases not matched to a gene: 4. The CDR3 has 13 amino acids. The CDR3 DNA reads TGTGCCTGGAGTAGGGACAGACCCTATGGCTACACCTTC. This codes for CAWSRDRPYGYTF.

The chain links TRBV29-1 to TRBJ1-2, with 7 bases that match TRBD1. Germline CDR1 is SQVTM and CDR2 is ANQGSEA. This CDR3 has 14 amino acids. The junction had 8 bases not matched to a gene; V was cut back by 4 bases and J by 3 bases. Written as DNA, the CDR3 is TGCAGCGTTGTCGGTAGGGGGCGAGACTATGGCTACACCTTC. It is translated as CSVVGRGRDYGYTF.

CDR3: CASRISGSLGEQYF. The CDR3 nucleotides are TGTGCCAGCAGGATTAGCGGGAGCTTGGGAGAGCAGTACTTC. The chain employs TRBV28 and TRBJ2-7; 9 bases fit TRBD2. After removal of 6 bases from V and 7 bases from J, the junction contained 10 bases not matched to a gene. This CDR3 is 14 amino acids long. The germline CDR1 and CDR2 sequences are MDHEN and SYDVKM.

This rearrangement joins TRBV11-2 to TRBJ2-3; 8 bases agree with TRBD2. CDR3 length equals 15 residues. The junction had 5 bases not matched to a gene; V was cut back by 4 bases and J by 2 bases. Germline lookup yields CDR1 SGHAT and CDR2 FQNNGV. The CDR3: CASSSPGGHTDTQYF. CDR3 in DNA: TGTGCCAGCAGCTCTCCGGGGGGGCACACAGATACGCAGTATTTT. Full variable domain (missing parts from reference TRBV11-2 and TRBJ2-3): EAGVAQSPRYKIIEKRQSVAFWCNPISGHATLYWYQQILGQGPKLLIQFQNNGVVDDSQLPKDRFSAERLKGVDSTLKIQPAKLEDSAVYLCASSSPGGHTDTQYFGPGTRLTVL.

The V call is TRBV7-8, the J call TRBJ1-6; D gene ambiguous. CDR1 SGHVS and CDR2 FQNEAQ come from the germline V gene. Between the trimmed V and J ends, which lost 5 bases and 2 bases, there was a span of 7 bases. CDR3 length equals 14 residues. DNA of the CDR3: TGTGCCAGCAGCGAGGGCCCCTATAATTCACCCCTCCACTTT. Its protein product is CASSEGPYNSPLHF.

Comments on this clone: This CDR3 is also generated by other DNA sequences in the sample. The V gene is TRBV18, the J gene TRBJ1-1; D is unclear. Germline CDR1 reads KGHSH; CDR2 reads LQKENI. The CDR3 length is 12 residues. V lost 6 bases and J 7 bases, leaving 12 bases between the germline ends. In DNA form, the CDR3 reads TGTGCCAGCTCCTCCGTAGTGAGTGAAGCTTTCTTT. Protein sequence: CASSSVVSEAFF.

The rearrangement links TRBV19 to TRBJ2-4; 10 nucleotides align to TRBD1. The CDR3 runs to 19 residues. The germline V gene encodes CDR1 LNHDA and CDR2 SQIVND (reference sequence). J gave up 1 base and V 7 bases, and 16 bases lay outside the gene matches. The CDR3 protein is CASISGRGQGSSAKNIQYF. CDR3 sequence (DNA): TGTGCCAGTATATCGGGGCGGGGACAGGGGTCGTCGGCCAAAAACATTCAGTACTTC.

This clone appeared a single time. The chain links TRBV19 to TRBJ2-1, with D possibly matching TRBD1 (5 bases). CDR3 length equals 14 residues. CDR1 and CDR2 from the germline V gene are LNHDA and SQIVND (reference sequence). Deletions cut 10 bases from V and 5 bases from J, with 18 bases between. CDR3 DNA sequence: TGTGCCACAAGACAGATTTCCACGAACAATGAGCAGTTCTTC. Protein sequence: CATRQISTNNEQFF.

This chain uses TRBV7-9 with TRBJ2-1, with D perhaps TRBD1 (6 bases). Germline values: CDR1 SEHNR, CDR2 FQNEAQ (reference sequence). Trimming left V 6 bases short and J 4 bases short, with 19 bases between. The CDR3 length is 16 residues. This CDR3 reads CASSPDQGRQYNEQFF. The CDR3 nucleotides read TGTGCCAGCAGTCCAGATCAGGGGCGACAGTACAATGAGCAGTTCTTC.

V usage is TRBV11-2 and J usage is TRBJ2-7; D is unresolved. Trimming removed 6 bases at V and 2 bases at J, with 17 bases between. Germline V gene data show CDR1 as SGHAT and CDR2 as FQNNGV. This CDR3 is 15 amino acids long. In DNA, the CDR3 is TGTGCCAGCAGTTTCAAGCCGGTAACCACCTACGAGCAGTACTTC. This gives the protein CASSFKPVTTYEQYF. Full variable domain (remainder filled in from reference TRBV11-2 and TRBJ2-7): EAGVAQSPRYKIIEKRQSVAFWCNPISGHATLYWYQQILGQGPKLLIQFQNNGVVDDSQLPKDRFSAERLKGVDSTLKIQPAKLEDSAVYLCASSFKPVTTYEQYFGPGTRLTVT.

In DNA form, the CDR3 reads TGTGCCAGTGGAGGGGAGGTCGGAAACATTCAGTACTTC. Its translation: CASGGEVGNIQYF. This chain joins TRBV19 and TRBJ2-4, with TRBD2 as a possible D gene (6 bases). Looked up from germline, CDR1 is LNHDA and CDR2 is SQIVND (reference sequence). The CDR3 runs to 13 residues. V lost 8 bases to trimming and J lost 6 bases, with 14 bases between them.

The chain combines TRBV5-1 with TRBJ2-7; 8 positions agree with TRBD1. Looked up from germline, CDR1 is SGHRS and CDR2 is YFSETQ. The CDR3 has 14 residues. V was clipped by 4 bases and J by 4 bases; unmatched bases: 7. CDR3: CASSPDRAIYEQYF. CDR3 DNA: TGCGCCAGCAGCCCGGACAGGGCTATATACGAGCAGTACTTC.

This clone was seen repeatedly, ten times or more. The chain employs TRBV28 and TRBJ1-5; perhaps TRBD1 as D (5 bases). The CDR3 runs 14 residues. Germline V CDR1 and CDR2: MDHEN, SYDVKM. Between the trimmed V and J ends, which lost 5 bases and 1 base, there was a span of 9 bases. The CDR3 region has the DNA TGTGCCAGCAGTCAAGACAGAAGCAATCAGCCCCAGCATTTT. It encodes CASSQDRSNQPQHF.

The chain employs TRBV2 and TRBJ2-3; 13 bases are shared with TRBD2. Germline values: CDR1 SNHLY, CDR2 FYNNEI. Trimming at V came to 7 bases and at J to 3 bases, leaving 4 bases not matched to a gene. The CDR3 contains 15 residues. CDR3 bases: TGTGCCAGCAATCCGACTAGCGGGGGGACAGATACGCAGTATTTT. Amino acids: CASNPTSGGTDTQYF.

The chain employs TRBV6-1 and TRBJ1-2; possibly TRBD1 for D (6 bases). The CDR3 sequence is 15 residues long. The germline V gene has CDR1 MNHNS and CDR2 SASEGT. V was cut by 2 bases and J by 6 bases, with 16 bases left in between. CDR3 amino acids: CASSEFVNRENGYTF. The CDR3 nucleotides read TGTGCCAGCAGTGAATTCGTAAACAGGGAGAATGGCTACACCTTC.

The V gene is TRBV6-6, the J gene TRBJ1-2; D is unresolved. The CDR3 is 15 amino acids. V lost 0 bases and J lost 0, with 8 bases in between. Germline V gene lookup returns CDR1 MNHNY and CDR2 SVGAGI (reference sequence). Here the CDR3 reads CASSYSLTANYGYTF. The CDR3 DNA reads TGTGCCAGCAGTTACTCCCTAACGGCTAACTATGGCTACACCTTC.

This clone was picked up a small number of times. CDR3 bases: TGTGCTAGTGGTTTGCTGCTTGGGGGGATTAACGAGCAGTACTTC. The encoded protein is CASGLLLGGINEQYF. This chain joins TRBV12-5 and TRBJ2-7, with a possible D match to TRBD2 (6 bases). The CDR3 is 15 amino acids. Germline CDR1 reads LGHNT; CDR2 reads FRNRAP. The V end was cut by 2 bases, the J end by 5 bases, with 16 bases between.

The chain couples TRBV6-5 to TRBJ2-7; D possibly corresponds to TRBD1 (6 bases). Deletions cut 5 bases from V and 3 bases from J, with 14 bases between. The germline V gene encodes CDR1 MNHEY and CDR2 SVGAGI. This CDR3 contains 14 residues. CDR3 protein: CASSTGQINYEQYF. The CDR3 nucleotides are TGTGCCAGCAGTACTGGACAGATTAACTACGAGCAGTACTTC.

The chain joins TRBV19 to TRBJ2-5, with D possibly being TRBD1 (5 bases). Trimming removed 4 bases at V and 0 bases at J, with 15 bases between. CDR3 size: 16 residues. Germline assignment: CDR1 LNHDA and CDR2 SQIVND (reference sequence). CDR3 sequence: CASSKGNGAYQETQYF. The CDR3 DNA sequence: TGTGCCAGTAGTAAAGGGAATGGGGCTTACCAAGAGACCCAGTACTTC.

In regard to this clone: One end of the junction does not line up with germline, which may come from a read error. The chain employs TRBV4-1 and TRBJ2-1, with no clear D. The CDR3 has 14 amino acids. Germline CDR1 is MGHRA and CDR2 is YSYEKL. CDR3 nucleotides: TGCGCCAGCAGCCAACTAGTCTCCCACAATGAGCAGTTCTTC. Translating gives CASSQLVSHNEQFF.

The V gene is TRBV7-6, the J gene TRBJ2-1; TRBD2 might be the D (5 bases). Germline CDR1 reads SGHVS; CDR2 reads FNYEAQ. Trimming removed 3 bases from V and 4 bases from J, with 10 bases in between. This CDR3 contains 14 residues. The CDR3 loop is CASSLRGNYNEQFF. The CDR3 DNA is TGTGCCAGCAGCTTGCGAGGGAATTACAATGAGCAGTTCTTC. Full variable domain (outside the CDR3, taken from reference TRBV7-6 and TRBJ2-1): GAGVSQSPRYKVTKRGQDVALRCDPISGHVSLYWYRQALGQGPEFLTYFNYEAQQDKSGLPNDRFSAERPEGSISTLTIQRTEQRDSAMYRCASSLRGNYNEQFFGPGTRLTVL.

The J gene is TRBJ2-7, the V gene TRBV5-1, with 9 bases fitting TRBD1. There are 16 residues in the CDR3. Germline values: CDR1 SGHRS, CDR2 YFSETQ. The V and J ends lost 0 bases and 6 bases, in that order; junction bases with no gene match: 10. CDR3: CASSLAGQGRGLEQYF. CDR3 nucleotides: TGCGCCAGCAGCTTGGCCGGACAGGGGAGGGGGCTCGAGCAGTACTTC.

The chain carries TRBV21-1 and TRBJ1-1; the table assigns TRBD1, which was not confirmed against the DNA. TRBV21-1 is a listed pseudogene. This CDR3 is 15 amino acids long. Written as DNA, the CDR3 is TGTGCCAGCAGCAAAGGGACAGGGCGGAACACTGAAGCTTTCTTT. It specifies CASSKGTGRNTEAFF.

The chain carries TRBV10-2 and TRBJ1-1; 9 nucleotides align to TRBD1. The V gene's germline CDR1 is WSHSY and CDR2 SAAADI. The CDR3 loop spans 15 amino acids. J gave up 5 bases and V 11 bases, and 15 bases lay outside the gene matches. CDR3 in DNA: TGCGCCTGTTTGACAGGGGGGACGGCCGCGACTGAAGCTTTCTTT. It translates to CACLTGGTAATEAFF.

The CDR3 bases are TGTGCCAGCAGCGCCGGAGGGACTAGCGGGAGAGAGACCCAGTACTTC. Protein: CASSAGGTSGRETQYF. The rearrangement uses TRBV9 and TRBJ2-5, with 14 bases that match TRBD2. V lost 3 bases and J lost 4; bases outside the gene matches: 5. Germline V gene lookup returns CDR1 SGDLS and CDR2 YYNGEE. The CDR3 runs 16 residues.

This clone has a single count. The chain carries TRBV2 and TRBJ1-3; 7 positions match TRBD1. The ends lost 5 bases at V and 1 base at J; junction bases unmatched: 5. Germline lookup yields CDR1 SNHLY and CDR2 FYNNEI. CDR3 size: 15 residues. The CDR3 DNA follows: TGTGCCAGCAGTCCCACAGGGGTATCTGGAAACACCATATATTTT. Its translation is CASSPTGVSGNTIYF.

The rearrangement joins TRBV10-2 to TRBJ1-2, with D possibly being TRBD1 (5 bases). This CDR3 contains 13 residues. V lost 2 bases and J lost 4, with 8 bases in between. The germline gives CDR1 WSHSY, CDR2 SAAADI. In DNA, the CDR3 is TGCGCCAGCAGTGAGAGGGGCAGCTATGGCTACACCTTC. Translation: CASSERGSYGYTF.

CDR3 nucleotides: TGTGCCAGCAGTTTATCCGGGATTGGGACAGATACGCAGTATTTT. It translates to CASSLSGIGTDTQYF. The chain combines TRBV28 with TRBJ2-3, with D perhaps matching TRBD2 (5 bases). CDR1 is MDHEN, CDR2 SYDVKM, per germline. Trimming removed 1 base at V and 3 bases at J, with 11 bases between. The CDR3 consists of 15 residues.

V and J are TRBV5-6 and TRBJ1-1; D perhaps matches TRBD1 (5 bases). Germline V CDR1 and CDR2: SGHDT, YYEEEE. V lost 0 bases and J 0 bases, leaving 15 bases between the germline ends. CDR3 length: 17 amino acids. For the CDR3, the DNA is TGTGCCAGCAGCTTGGGGGGGGTGGGACGGCTGAACACTGAAGCTTTCTTT. This gives the protein CASSLGGVGRLNTEAFF.

The chain has TRBV5-1 and TRBJ1-4; the D is unclear. V was cut by 3 bases and J by 7 bases, with 16 bases left in between. CDR1 is SGHRS and CDR2 is YFSETQ in the germline V gene. The CDR3 length is 15 residues. DNA for the CDR3: TGCGCCAGCAGCTGGGCGAGCGGGGTTGGTGAAAAACTGTTTTTT. Protein sequence: CASSWASGVGEKLFF. The variable domain in full, completed from reference TRBV5-1 and TRBJ1-4, reads KAGVTQTPRYLIKTRGQQVTLSCSPISGHRSVSWYQQTPGQGLQFLFEYFSETQRNKGNFPGRFSGRQFSNSRSEMNVSTLELGDSALYLCASSWASGVGEKLFFGSGTQLSVL.